This TCR beta chain is drawn from a study of shared clonotypes between healthy human individuals. The CDR3 spans 14 residues. Trimming took off 1 base at V and 0 bases at J, with 4 bases between the two ends. Germline V gives CDR1 LNHNV, CDR2 YYDKDF (reference sequence). Concerning this clone: The antigen is unknown.

Study-wide results and limits: For sorted subsets, rarefaction showed incomplete sequencing despite large depth. Sequencing depth was expected to affect clonotype sharing among donors.

The repertoire was sequenced with immunoSEQ multiplex PCR; TCRdb's copy has only in-frame clones and lacks some. The sample lists hundreds of thousands of clones; roughly 70% were seen once. The clonotype was recovered from a woman under 40 in good health. This rearrangement joins TRBV15 to TRBJ1-3; D is unresolved. Sequencing was done on a sample of memory CD4+ T cells sorted from blood. Subset specified: CD45RA-negative fraction. The CDR3: CATSRGHSGNTIYF. CDR3 nucleotide sequence: TGTGCCACCAGCAGAGGACACTCTGGAAACACCATATATTTT.